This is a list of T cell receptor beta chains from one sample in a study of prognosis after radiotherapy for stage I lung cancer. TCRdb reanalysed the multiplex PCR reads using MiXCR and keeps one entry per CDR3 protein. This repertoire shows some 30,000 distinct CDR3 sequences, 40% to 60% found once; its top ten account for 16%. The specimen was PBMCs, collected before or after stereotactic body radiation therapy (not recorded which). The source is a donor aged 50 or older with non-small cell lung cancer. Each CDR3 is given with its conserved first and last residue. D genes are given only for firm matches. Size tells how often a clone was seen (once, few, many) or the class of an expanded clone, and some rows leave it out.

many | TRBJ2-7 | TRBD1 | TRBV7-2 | TGTGCCAGCAGCCACACCGGGACAGGGCCCTACGAGCAGTACTTC | CASSHTGTGPYEQYF
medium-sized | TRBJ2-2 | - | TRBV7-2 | TGTGCCAGCAGCTTAGGGGCCCTTAAAACCGGGGAGCTGTTTTTT | CASSLGALKTGELFF
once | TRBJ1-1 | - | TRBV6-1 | TGTGCCAGCAGACCTGGACATTTCAACACTGAATCTTTCTTT | CASRPGHFNTESFF
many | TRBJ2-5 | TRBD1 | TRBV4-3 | TGCGCCAGCAGCCAAACAGGGGGTGGTTTGGAGACCCAGTACTTC | CASSQTGGGLETQYF
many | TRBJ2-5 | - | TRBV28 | TGTGCCAGCAGTTTATCTTCAGGGAGGGGGCAAGAGACCCAGTACTTC | CASSLSSGRGQETQYF
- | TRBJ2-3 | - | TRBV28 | TGTGCCAGCATTACCGGGACCGCTCTTGATACGCAGTATTTT | CASITGTALDTQYF
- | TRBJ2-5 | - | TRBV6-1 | TGTGCCAGCAGTCCACATTGGTGGGCCCAGTACTTC | CASSPHWWAQYF
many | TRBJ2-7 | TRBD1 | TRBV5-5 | TGTGCCAGCAGCTTGCTTAGGGGACAGAAGTACTTC | CASSLLRGQKYF
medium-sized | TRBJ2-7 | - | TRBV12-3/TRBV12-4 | TGTGCCAGCGCGCCCCGCGGGGCGGGAGTCAGGGGATACGAGCAGTACTTC | CASAPRGAGVRGYEQYF
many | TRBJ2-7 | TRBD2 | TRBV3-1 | TGTGCCAGCAGCCAAGGAAGCGGGAGAATCGACGAGCAGTACTTC | CASSQGSGRIDEQYF